The 21 T cell receptor beta chains presented below share a single source sample, sequenced in a study of cytomegalovirus exposure and HLA in healthy donors. It was with 60 Vbeta and 13 Jbeta primers that the PCR ran. Profiling relied on immunoSEQ multiplex PCR, and the TCRdb table lists in-frame clones only, not all of them. The sample carries some 130,000 clones, roughly 72% recorded once. The sample taken for sequencing was PBMCs. These TCRs come from a male donor in good health and CMV-seronegative.

J is TRBJ2-2 and V is TRBV7-3, with D maybe TRBD1 (5 bases). V shed 2 bases and J shed 5 bases, with 12 bases lying between them. CDR1 and CDR2 (germline): SGHTA, FQGTGA. The CDR3 is 15 amino acids. CDR3: CASSLDRGRTGELFF. The CDR3 DNA is TGTGCCAGCAGCTTAGATAGGGGCAGAACCGGGGAGCTGTTTTTT. Drawing the rest from reference TRBV7-3 and TRBJ2-2, the complete variable domain is GAGVSQTPSNKVTEKGKYVELRCDPISGHTALYWYRQSLGQGPEFLIYFQGTGAADDSGLPNDRFFAVRPEGSVSTLKIQRTERGDSAVYLCASSLDRGRTGELFFGEGSRLTVL.

The chain joins TRBV28 to TRBJ1-1; TRBD1 matches 7 bases. The V segment lost 10 bases and the J segment 0 bases; nucleotides outside the gene matches: 14. Germline V gives CDR1 MDHEN, CDR2 SYDVKM. The CDR3 length is 16 residues. The CDR3 spells CATEGGQARMNTEAFF. CDR3 bases: TGTGCCACTGAGGGAGGACAGGCCCGAATGAACACTGAAGCTTTCTTT.

The genes are TRBV2 and TRBJ2-5; D is possibly TRBD1 (6 bases). TRBJ2-7 explains the end of the DNA better; the J call may be wrong. The CDR3 totals 12 residues. Germline CDR1 is SNHLY and CDR2 is FYNNEI. For the CDR3, the DNA is TGTGCCAGCAGTGTACAGGGCTACGAGCAGTACTTC. Protein: CASSVQGYEQYF.

This clone was picked up a small number of times. Within the sample, other DNA sequences also encode this same CDR3. The chain joins TRBV7-2 to TRBJ2-1; no clear D. The V gene lost 1 base and the J gene lost 5 bases, with 6 bases spanning the gap. Germline lookup yields CDR1 SGHTA and CDR2 FQGNSA. CDR3 length equals 13 residues. The CDR3 bases are TGTGCCAGCAGCTTAGGGCCGAACAATGAGCAGTTCTTC. It is translated as CASSLGPNNEQFF. The entire variable domain, with the rest obtained from reference TRBV7-2 and TRBJ2-1, is as follows: GAGVSQSPSNKVTEKGKDVELRCDPISGHTALYWYRQSLGQGLEFLIYFQGNSAPDKSGLPSDRFSAERTGGSVSTLTIQRTQQEDSAVYLCASSLGPNNEQFFGPGTRLTVL.

The chain employs TRBV4-2 and TRBJ2-1, with 7 bases identical to TRBD2. Germline assignment: CDR1 LGHNA and CDR2 YNFKEQ. Germline trimming cut 1 base from V and 1 base from J; bases unmatched to any gene: 7. CDR3 length: 17 amino acids. DNA of the CDR3: TGTGCCAGCAGCCAAGTCAGCGGGGCCTGGTCCTACAATGAGCAGTTCTTC. As protein: CASSQVSGAWSYNEQFF.

The chain recombines TRBV30 with TRBJ1-3; D ambiguous. Between the trimmed V and J ends, which lost 2 bases and 0 bases, there was a span of 17 bases. The CDR3 runs to 17 residues. Germline V gene data show CDR1 as GTSNPN and CDR2 as SVGIG (reference sequence). CDR3 in amino acids: CAWSLSKQPYSGNTIYF. CDR3 in DNA: TGTGCCTGGAGTCTTTCAAAGCAACCTTACTCTGGAAACACCATATATTTT.

V gene TRBV7-9 combines with J gene TRBJ2-2; 9 bases are shared with TRBD2. Per the germline V gene, CDR1 is SEHNR and CDR2 is FQNEAQ (reference sequence). The V segment lost 5 bases and the J segment 1 base; nucleotides outside the gene matches: 5. The CDR3 covers 16 residues. The CDR3 DNA sequence: TGTGCCAGCAGCCGTAGCGGGAGAGGGAACACCGGGGAGCTGTTTTTT. It yields the protein CASSRSGRGNTGELFF. The entire variable domain, with the rest obtained from reference TRBV7-9 and TRBJ2-2, is as follows: DTGVSQNPRHKITKRGQNVTFRCDPISEHNRLYWYRQTLGQGPEFLTYFQNEAQLEKSRLLSDRFSAERPKGSFSTLEIQRTEQGDSAMYLCASSRSGRGNTGELFFGEGSRLTVL.

This chain connects TRBV7-8 to TRBJ1-5; TRBD1 agrees at 10 bases. Losses at the gene ends were 1 base for V and 4 bases for J; bases not matched to a gene: 4. Germline assignment: CDR1 SGHVS and CDR2 FQNEAQ. This CDR3 comprises 16 residues. The CDR3 DNA is TGTGCCAGCAGCTTAGAGGGACAGGGGTTTAATCAGCCCCAGCATTTT. Translation gives CASSLEGQGFNQPQHF.

This clone was counted a few times. The chain joins TRBV7-2 to TRBJ2-4; 9 nucleotides match TRBD1. Germline CDR1 and CDR2: SGHTA and FQGNSA. Trimming took 0 bases from V and 10 from J; bases not matched to a gene: 7. This CDR3 is built from 15 residues. Written as DNA, the CDR3 is TGTGCCAGCAGCTTAGCGGGACAGGGCGACGCGATTCAGTACTTC. Translation gives CASSLAGQGDAIQYF.

As regards this clone: The sample has other DNA sequences that encode this CDR3 too. The gene calls are TRBV6-4 and TRBJ1-5; 7 nucleotides match TRBD1. The CDR3 loop spans 15 amino acids. Germline V gene sequence: CDR1 MRHNA, CDR2 SNTAGT. V dropped 6 bases and J dropped 5; count of bases not matched to a gene: 10. This chain's CDR3 is CASRPHGTADQPQHF. The DNA of the CDR3 is TGTGCCAGCAGGCCTCATGGGACAGCTGATCAGCCCCAGCATTTT.

The chain uses TRBV2 and TRBJ2-2; maybe TRBD1 (6 bases). V was cut by 7 bases and J by 5 bases, with 14 bases left in between. Germline V gives CDR1 SNHLY, CDR2 FYNNEI. The CDR3 sequence is 14 residues long. CDR3 protein: CASKGQQYTGELFF. CDR3 nucleotide sequence: TGTGCCAGCAAAGGACAGCAGTATACCGGGGAGCTGTTTTTT.

The J gene is TRBJ1-1, the V gene TRBV27; a weak D match, TRBD1 (6 bases). Germline V CDR1 and CDR2: MNHEY, SMNVEV (reference sequence). The CDR3 extends over 14 amino acids. V lost 4 bases to trimming and J lost 5 bases, with 14 bases between them. The CDR3 spells CASSSWTVGTEAFF. The DNA of the CDR3 is TGTGCCAGCAGTTCATGGACAGTGGGGACTGAAGCTTTCTTT.

The CDR3 DNA reads TGTGCCAGCAGCTCCAACAGGGGGGAGACCCAGTACTTC. It is translated as CASSSNRGETQYF. The chain links TRBV5-8 to TRBJ2-5; 8 positions agree with TRBD1. This CDR3 is built from 13 residues. Per the germline V gene, CDR1 is SGHTS and CDR2 is YDEGEE. V shed 3 bases and J 5 bases; nucleotides not matched to a gene: 3.

The V gene is TRBV6-6, the J gene TRBJ1-6, with D possibly being TRBD1 (5 bases). In germline, CDR1 is MNHNY, CDR2 SVGAGI (reference sequence). V lost 7 bases and J lost 0, with 10 bases in between. The CDR3 totals 15 residues. CDR3 protein: CASTVTDSYNSPLHF. The CDR3, as DNA: TGTGCCAGCACCGTGACAGACTCCTATAATTCACCCCTCCACTTT.

This clone was counted between two and nine times. This chain uses TRBV7-2 with TRBJ2-7; 9 nucleotides line up with TRBD2. Losses at the gene ends were 5 bases for V and 7 bases for J; bases not matched to a gene: 6. CDR3 size: 13 residues. Germline CDR1 SGHTA, CDR2 FQGNSA. This CDR3 is CASSQGLAKEQYF. CDR3 sequence (DNA): TGTGCCAGCAGCCAGGGACTAGCTAAAGAGCAGTACTTC.

The rearrangement uses TRBV4-1 and TRBJ2-3, with D tentatively TRBD2 (6 bases). The ends were cut back, 0 bases at V and 7 bases at J, with 17 bases in the middle. The germline gives CDR1 MGHRA, CDR2 YSYEKL. This CDR3 contains 16 residues. CDR3 in amino acids: CASSQDLKGRLNTQYF. CDR3 DNA sequence: TGCGCCAGCAGCCAAGACCTGAAGGGGAGGTTAAATACGCAGTATTTT.

This chain connects TRBV27 to TRBJ2-1; 14 bases line up with TRBD2. Germline CDR1 MNHEY, CDR2 SMNVEV (reference sequence). The CDR3 contains 15 residues. With 6 bases clipped from V and 8 bases from J, the junction kept 6 bases outside the gene matches. CDR3 sequence: CASRTSGGAVDEQFF. The DNA for the CDR3 is TGTGCCAGCAGGACTAGCGGGGGGGCGGTGGATGAGCAGTTCTTC.

In its sample, this clone was seen a few times. V usage is TRBV5-1 and J usage is TRBJ2-2, with 7 bases lining up with TRBD2. The CDR3 spans 15 residues. CDR1 and CDR2 (germline): SGHRS, YFSETQ. Trimming at V came to 0 bases and at J to 6 bases, leaving 5 bases not matched to a gene. CDR3 region: CASSLGTRIAGELFF. In nucleotides, the CDR3 is TGCGCCAGCAGCTTGGGGACTAGAATTGCCGGGGAGCTGTTTTTT.

J is TRBJ2-3 and V is TRBV4-3, with TRBD2 identical over 10 bases. The germline CDR1 and CDR2 sequences are LGHNA and YSLEER. The CDR3 loop spans 17 amino acids. Trimming removed 1 base from V and 6 bases from J; junction bases left unmatched: 10. The CDR3 coding sequence is TGCGCCAGCAGCCAAGGGCGGGCTAGCGGGAGACTGGATACGCAGTATTTT. It specifies CASSQGRASGRLDTQYF.

The gene calls are TRBV30 and TRBJ2-1; 11 bases are a match to TRBD2. In germline, CDR1 is GTSNPN, CDR2 SVGIG (reference sequence). The CDR3 is 15 amino acids. V was clipped by 2 bases and J by 7 bases; unmatched bases: 7. CDR3 nucleotide sequence: TGTGCCTGGAGTAAGGTTAGCGGGGGGGTAAATGAGCAGTTCTTC. Translated: CAWSKVSGGVNEQFF.

V and J are TRBV28 and TRBJ1-4, with a weak D call TRBD1 (5 bases). This CDR3 has 16 residues. Trimming cost V 5 bases and J 8 bases, with 21 bases left between them. Germline lookup yields CDR1 MDHEN and CDR2 SYDVKM. Here the CDR3 reads CASSPVGEHKREKLFF. In DNA, the CDR3 is TGTGCCAGCAGTCCAGTAGGGGAACATAAACGCGAAAAACTGTTTTTT. Complete variable domain (other parts from reference TRBV28 and TRBJ1-4): DVKVTQSSRYLVKRTGEKVFLECVQDMDHENMFWYRQDPGLGLRLIYFSYDVKMKEKGDIPEGYSVSREKKERFSLILESASTNQTSMYLCASSPVGEHKREKLFFGSGTQLSVL.